This TCR beta chain is drawn from a study of control samples from healthy donors and cancer patients. Germline lookup yields CDR1 SNHLY and CDR2 FYNNEI. Trimming cost V 7 bases and J 1 base, with 8 bases left between them. There are 14 residues in the CDR3. Sequencing used immunoSEQ multiplex PCR; TCRdb keeps in-frame clones, though not all of them. Counted here are around 64,000 clones, roughly nine tenths occurring once; the ten biggest clones make up approximately 5.1%. The chain uses TRBV2 and TRBJ1-6; tentative D call: TRBD1 (5 bases). Input material: PBMCs. This TCR was sampled from a man aged 55 to 70 with colorectal cancer. The CDR3 DNA reads as TGTGCCAGCACAGGGACGTCCTATAATTCACCCCTCCACTTT. Translating gives CASTGTSYNSPLHF.